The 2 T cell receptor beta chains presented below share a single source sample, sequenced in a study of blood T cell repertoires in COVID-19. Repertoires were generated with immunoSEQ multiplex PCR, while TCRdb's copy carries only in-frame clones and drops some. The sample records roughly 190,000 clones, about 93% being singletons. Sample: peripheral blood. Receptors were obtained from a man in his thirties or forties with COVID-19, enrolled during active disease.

CDR3 bases: TGTGCCAGCAGCAAAACAGGGGGGTTATGGGGAAACACCATATATTTT. It yields the protein CASSKTGGLWGNTIYF. The chain links TRBV11-2 to TRBJ1-3; 8 bases fit TRBD1. J gave up 4 bases and V 5 bases, and 10 bases lay outside the gene matches. This CDR3 contains 16 residues. The germline V gene encodes CDR1 SGHAT and CDR2 FQNNGV.

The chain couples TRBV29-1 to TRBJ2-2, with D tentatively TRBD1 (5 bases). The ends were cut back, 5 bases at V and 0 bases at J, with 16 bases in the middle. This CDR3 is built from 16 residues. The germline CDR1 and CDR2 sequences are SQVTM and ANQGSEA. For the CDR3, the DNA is TGCAGCGTTCAAACCCCAGGGCTCACGAACACCGGGGAGCTGTTTTTT. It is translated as CSVQTPGLTNTGELFF.